This T cell receptor beta chain was observed in a study of blood T cells in healthy people across ages. It was with a sample-barcoded 5' primer and a J-beta primer mix that a second PCR of about 6 to 11 cycles was run. TCRdb re-derived calls from the 5' RACE reads in MiXCR, one entry per CDR3 protein. The data contain 550,000 to 700,000 distinct CDR3 sequences, 27% of them singletons. CDR3 length: 14 amino acids. Germline V gives CDR1 SGHRS, CDR2 YFSETQ. Trimming pared 3 bases from V and 5 bases from J, leaving 12 bases between. The origin of this receptor is a woman between 65 and 79 years old in good health. Sequenced sample: blood. The genes are TRBV5-1 and TRBJ1-5; D gene ambiguous. As DNA, the CDR3 is TGCGCCAGCAGCTCAACGGGCAGAGATCAGCCCCAGCATTTT. Encoded protein: CASSSTGRDQPQHF.